This T cell receptor beta chain was identified in a study of cytomegalovirus exposure and HLA in healthy donors. The PCR was carried out with 60 Vbeta primers and 13 Jbeta primers. As originally analysed: Around 10 million of the 80 million or so unique TCR beta chains counted in a later analysis were shared. Clones were sequenced by immunoSEQ multiplex PCR, and TCRdb holds only the in-frame ones, with some missing. V and J calls and clone size follow that table, whereas D and trimming were derived from the DNA. The sample carries about 76,000 clones, roughly 78% recorded once. From germline, CDR1 is MNHEY and CDR2 SMNVEV (reference sequence). V was trimmed by 2 bases and J by 2 bases, leaving 11 bases between them. CDR3 length: 15 amino acids.

Sequenced: PBMCs. The chain recombines TRBV27 with TRBJ2-3; weak D call: TRBD2 (6 bases). The source of this sequence is a male donor in good health and CMV-seropositive. The CDR3 here is CASSLALAATDTQYF. CDR3 in DNA: TGTGCCAGCAGTTTAGCTTTAGCGGCCACAGATACGCAGTATTTT.